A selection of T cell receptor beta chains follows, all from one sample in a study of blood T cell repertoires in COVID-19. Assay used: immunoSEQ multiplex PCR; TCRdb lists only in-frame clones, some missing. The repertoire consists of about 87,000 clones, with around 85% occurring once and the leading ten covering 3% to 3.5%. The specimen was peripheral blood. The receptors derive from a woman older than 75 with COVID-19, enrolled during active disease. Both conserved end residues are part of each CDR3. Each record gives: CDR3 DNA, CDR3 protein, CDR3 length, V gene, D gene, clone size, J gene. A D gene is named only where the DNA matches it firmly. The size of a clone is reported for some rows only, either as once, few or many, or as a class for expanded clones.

DNA: TGTGCCAGCTCAACTACTAGCGGGAGTTACGAGCAGTACTTC; CDR3: CASSTTSGSYEQYF; length: 14; V: TRBV18; D: TRBD2; size: few; J: TRBJ2-7
DNA: TGTGCCAGCAGGTTACAGGGGAACACTGAAGCTTTCTTT; CDR3: CASRLQGNTEAFF; length: 13; V: TRBV7-3; D: .; size: .; J: TRBJ1-1
DNA: TGTGCCAGCAGTCCGGCAGCGGGGGAGCAGTACTTC; CDR3: CASSPAAGEQYF; length: 12; V: TRBV2; D: TRBD2; size: .; J: TRBJ2-7
DNA: TGTGCCAGCTCACGACAGGGAAGCTCCTACGAGCAGTACTTC; CDR3: CASSRQGSSYEQYF; length: 14; V: TRBV18; D: TRBD1; size: .; J: TRBJ2-7
DNA: TGTGCCAGCAGTGTGGGCAGGGTGGGACAGCCCCAGCATTTT; CDR3: CASSVGRVGQPQHF; length: 14; V: TRBV6-4; D: .; size: few; J: TRBJ1-5
DNA: TGTGCCAGCGCCACCTCCTTGCGGCCCTCTCTCCACTTT; CDR3: CASATSLRPSLHF; length: 13; V: TRBV11-2; D: .; size: few; J: TRBJ1-6
DNA: TGTGCCAGTAGTACTCGGGGGTACCTCCACGAGCAGTACTTC; CDR3: CASSTRGYLHEQYF; length: 14; V: TRBV19; D: .; size: .; J: TRBJ2-7
DNA: TGTGCCAGCAGCGTAGCCTTCGGAAACACCATATATTTT; CDR3: CASSVAFGNTIYF; length: 13; V: TRBV9; D: .; size: .; J: TRBJ1-3
DNA: TGTGCCTGGAGAACCTCTAGATTCACCAGGGAGCTGTTTTTT; CDR3: CAWRTSRFTRELFF; length: 14; V: TRBV30; D: .; size: .; J: TRBJ2-2
DNA: TGTGCCAGCAGCCCACCGGACAGCAATGAGCAGTTCTTC; CDR3: CASSPPDSNEQFF; length: 13; V: TRBV7-3; D: .; size: .; J: TRBJ2-1
DNA: TGTGCCTGGAGTCCCCCTCGTGTGGGCAGGGACGAGCAGTACTTC; CDR3: CAWSPPRVGRDEQYF; length: 15; V: TRBV30; D: .; size: .; J: TRBJ2-7
DNA: TGTGCCAGCAGTGGACAGGCGGGGAACACTGAAGCTTTCTTT; CDR3: CASSGQAGNTEAFF; length: 14; V: TRBV2; D: .; size: .; J: TRBJ1-1
DNA: TGCAGTGCTAGCGGGAGGGAACGCTACACCTTC; CDR3: CSASGRERYTF; length: 11; V: TRBV20-1; D: .; size: .; J: TRBJ1-2
DNA: TGTGCCAGCACCCTAAGACAGGGAACCTACGAGCAGTACTTC; CDR3: CASTLRQGTYEQYF; length: 14; V: TRBV6-5; D: TRBD1; size: .; J: TRBJ2-7
DNA: TGTGCCAGCAGCTGGGCGGGGAGGGAGACCCAGTACTTC; CDR3: CASSWAGRETQYF; length: 13; V: TRBV5-6; D: .; size: .; J: TRBJ2-5
DNA: TGTGCCAGTAGTTTGAAATCTAATCCGGGACAGGGGGCCGGCAATCAGCCCCAGCATTTT; CDR3: CASSLKSNPGQGAGNQPQHF; length: 20; V: TRBV19; D: TRBD1; size: .; J: TRBJ1-5
DNA: TGTGCCAGTACCAAGAATCTAGCGGCAACAGATACGCAGTATTTT; CDR3: CASTKNLAATDTQYF; length: 15; V: TRBV19; D: TRBD2; size: .; J: TRBJ2-3
DNA: TGTGCCTCACTACTAGCGGGAGTTTACTATGAGCAGTTCTTC; CDR3: CASLLAGVYYEQFF; length: 14; V: TRBV28; D: TRBD2; size: .; J: TRBJ2-1
DNA: TGTGCCATCTCGGGGTTCGACGAGCAGTACTTC; CDR3: CAISGFDEQYF; length: 11; V: TRBV10-3; D: .; size: .; J: TRBJ2-7
DNA: TGCGCCAGCAGCGCGGACAGTATGAACACTGAAGCTTTCTTT; CDR3: CASSADSMNTEAFF; length: 14; V: TRBV5-1; D: .; size: .; J: TRBJ1-1
DNA: TGTGCCAGCAGCTTGGACTGCGAGCAGTACTTC; CDR3: CASSLDCEQYF; length: 11; V: TRBV5-6; D: .; size: .; J: TRBJ2-7
DNA: TGTGCCAGCTCACCCTTATCGGGAGGGCCCCACGAGCAGTACTTC; CDR3: CASSPLSGGPHEQYF; length: 15; V: TRBV18; D: TRBD2; size: .; J: TRBJ2-7
DNA: TGCAGTGCTAGTCGCGGGGGCGCTGAAGCTTTCTTT; CDR3: CSASRGGAEAFF; length: 12; V: TRBV20-1; D: .; size: .; J: TRBJ1-1
DNA: TGCAGTGCTAGTGGGAGTAGGCTGATCCAAGAGACCCAGTACTTC; CDR3: CSASGSRLIQETQYF; length: 15; V: TRBV20-1; D: .; size: few; J: TRBJ2-5
DNA: TGTGCCAGCAGCTTTGTAGCGGGAGGGATTGAGCAGTTCTTC; CDR3: CASSFVAGGIEQFF; length: 14; V: TRBV11-2; D: TRBD2; size: .; J: TRBJ2-1
DNA: TGTGCCAGCAGCCAAGACCGAGCTGGGACTAGCGGGGGGGACTACGAGCAGTACTTC; CDR3: CASSQDRAGTSGGDYEQYF; length: 19; V: TRBV3-1/TRBV3-2; D: TRBD2; size: .; J: TRBJ2-7
DNA: TGTGCAAGTCGCTTACTAAGCACAGATACGCAGTATTTT; CDR3: CASRLLSTDTQYF; length: 13; V: TRBV12-2; D: .; size: .; J: TRBJ2-3
DNA: TGTGCCACCGGTCTAGCGGGAGGCTCCTACAATGAGCAGTTCTTC; CDR3: CATGLAGGSYNEQFF; length: 15; V: TRBV24-1; D: TRBD2; size: .; J: TRBJ2-1
DNA: TGCGCCAGCAGCTCCCACAGGGGCTACGAGCAGTACTTC; CDR3: CASSSHRGYEQYF; length: 13; V: TRBV5-1; D: TRBD1; size: .; J: TRBJ2-7
DNA: TGTGCCTGGAGTCTAGGGGGCGCTAGCTCTGGGGCCAACGTCCTGACTTTC; CDR3: CAWSLGGASSGANVLTF; length: 17; V: TRBV30; D: TRBD1; size: .; J: TRBJ2-6
DNA: TGTGCCAGCTCACCACCGTGGGGAGGACAGGGGTTTCGTGAAAAACTGTTTTTT; CDR3: CASSPPWGGQGFREKLFF; length: 18; V: TRBV18; D: TRBD1; size: .; J: TRBJ1-4
DNA: TGCAGCGTTGAAGGGGACAGAGCCTACGAGCAGTACTTC; CDR3: CSVEGDRAYEQYF; length: 13; V: TRBV29-1; D: TRBD1; size: few; J: TRBJ2-7
DNA: TGCGCCAGCAGCCACGGCCGTCGGGACAGGGGGTACAATGAGCAGTTCTTC; CDR3: CASSHGRRDRGYNEQFF; length: 17; V: TRBV5-1; D: TRBD1; size: .; J: TRBJ2-1
DNA: TGCAGCGTTGAAGCGGGAGGGCGGGATACGCAGTATTTT; CDR3: CSVEAGGRDTQYF; length: 13; V: TRBV29-1; D: TRBD2; size: once; J: TRBJ2-3
DNA: TGTGCTAGTGGTTTGATGACAGGGCCTGGAAACACCATATATTTT; CDR3: CASGLMTGPGNTIYF; length: 15; V: TRBV12-5; D: TRBD1; size: .; J: TRBJ1-3
DNA: TGTGCCAGCTCAAAAATGGGGACTAGTGAGGAGACCCAGTACTTC; CDR3: CASSKMGTSEETQYF; length: 15; V: TRBV18; D: TRBD2; size: .; J: TRBJ2-5
DNA: TGTGCCAGCAGCCGACAGATACAAGAGACCCAGTACTTC; CDR3: CASSRQIQETQYF; length: 13; V: TRBV2; D: .; size: .; J: TRBJ2-5
DNA: TGTGCCAGCAGGGGACTACCCAATGAGCAGTTCTTC; CDR3: CASRGLPNEQFF; length: 12; V: TRBV6-5; D: TRBD2; size: few; J: TRBJ2-1
DNA: TGTGCCAGCAGCCAAGAACTTGGTTTAGCTTTCTTT; CDR3: CASSQELGLAFF; length: 12; V: TRBV14; D: .; size: once; J: TRBJ1-1
DNA: TGTGCCAGCAGTTTTCAGGGGGGCTCCGGAAGCGGTGAGACCCAGTACTTC; CDR3: CASSFQGGSGSGETQYF; length: 17; V: TRBV6-2/TRBV6-3; D: .; size: .; J: TRBJ2-5
DNA: TGTGCCAGTAGTACCCAAACAAGAATCTACGAGCAGTACTTC; CDR3: CASSTQTRIYEQYF; length: 14; V: TRBV19; D: .; size: once; J: TRBJ2-7
DNA: TGTGCCAGTAGTAGCCCCCGGGACAGGGGACTACCACGTCCCTACGAGCAGTACTTC; CDR3: CASSSPRDRGLPRPYEQYF; length: 19; V: TRBV19; D: TRBD1; size: .; J: TRBJ2-7
DNA: TGTGCCAGCAGCCACGCCGCGGGGTCTTGGGAGACCCAGTACTTC; CDR3: CASSHAAGSWETQYF; length: 15; V: TRBV27; D: .; size: .; J: TRBJ2-5
DNA: TGCAGCGTGAGCAGGGGGGAGGAGACCCAGTACTTC; CDR3: CSVSRGEETQYF; length: 12; V: TRBV29-1; D: .; size: .; J: TRBJ2-5
DNA: TGTGCCAGCAGCCAAGATTTACGGAGGCTGTTCTTC; CDR3: CASSQDLRRLFF; length: 12; V: TRBV3-1/TRBV3-2; D: .; size: .; J: TRBJ2-1
DNA: TGTGCCAGCAGCTTGGAAGGGAGCACTGAAGCTTTCTTT; CDR3: CASSLEGSTEAFF; length: 13; V: TRBV7-9; D: .; size: .; J: TRBJ1-1
DNA: TGCAGTGCCGACAGTACTAACTATGGCTACACCTTC; CDR3: CSADSTNYGYTF; length: 12; V: TRBV29-1; D: .; size: once; J: TRBJ1-2
DNA: TGTGCCAGCAGCCAAGGGGCGGAGACCCAGTACTTC; CDR3: CASSQGAETQYF; length: 12; V: TRBV14; D: .; size: .; J: TRBJ2-5